The text below deals with one T cell receptor beta chain. Its cognate antigen has yet to be identified. Sequence at one end of the junction differs from germline and may be a read error. The sample originates from a study of blood T cells in healthy people across ages (dated by TCRdb to between 2015 and 2016). General notes on the study: In model experiments, template switching captured roughly one uniquely barcoded TCR beta cDNA molecule for every two T cells. For two donors (one aged 18 to 30 and one aged 80 or older), the study analyzed two additional independent replicas of 1 million unique cDNA reads from the same blood draw. Donors were grouped into four age groups: young (average about 15 years), middle-aged (39), aged (about 60) and long-lived (approximately 78). To avoid experimental bias, donors of different ages were spread randomly across the sequencing lanes. Using deep sequencing normalized with unique cDNA molecular identifiers, the study measured how TCR beta repertoire diversity changes with age.

Systemically healthy Caucasian individuals from Russia, some 38 in total and aged roughly 6 to 95 years, were included as donors. Each donor gave around 9.5 milliliters of peripheral blood, collected into EDTA-treated Vacutainer tubes. PBMCs were isolated by Ficoll-Paque density-gradient centrifugation, with at least 7 million obtained per sample. Total RNA was extracted from PBMCs with Trizol reagent, with at least 6 micrograms obtained per sample. For every donor, flow cytometry on a PBMC aliquot measured the percentage of naive CD45RAhigh/CD27high T cells. Sequences SGDLS (CDR1) and YYNGEE (CDR2) are obtained from the germline V gene. The CDR3 contains 16 residues, cysteine and phenylalanine counted. The read is trimmed to its CDR3 DNA, 48 bases read in frame from base 1. Overall study results and their limits: The percentage of naive T cells measured by flow cytometry correlated strongly with observed TCR beta diversity. As age increased, observed TCR beta diversity per million T cells dropped in a roughly linear way, and a significant reduction was already evident by age 40. The CMV infection status of donors was not known, potentially confounding age-related changes in expanded clonotypes. Estimates of total diversity from one million sequenced T cells were regarded as lower bounds and underestimates. Bulk unsorted PBMC profiling prevented conclusive comparison of naive and antigen-experienced compartments. The long-lived group showed more naive CD4+ T cells, fewer expanded clones and increased TCR diversity than the aged group, suggesting age selection.

The library was built by means of 5' RACE. Instrument on record: Illumina HiSeq 2500. A second PCR of roughly 7 to 12 cycles was run with a J-beta primer mix and a sample-barcoded 5' primer. A unique molecular identifier was introduced onto each TCR beta cDNA molecule by a template-switch 5' adaptor carrying 12 random nucleotides. At least 2.5 million CDR3-containing paired-end reads were obtained from each sample. All of the RNA was converted into first-strand cDNA using the Mint cDNA synthesis kit, with a TRBC-specific oligonucleotide serving as the primer. After uracil-DNA glycosylase treatment, a first 18-cycle PCR used universal primers M1SS and BC2_uni_R on all cDNA. Processing in the source paper ran as follows. Normalization of each sample was performed by random selection of 1 million high-quality reads, each carrying a distinct molecular identifier. Reads with shared molecular identifiers were discarded instead of being binned into consensus sequences. MiTCR, set to a Q25 quality threshold and the strictest error-elimination algorithm, was used for CDR3 identification, clonotype clustering and error correction. Lower-bound total TCR beta diversity was estimated with a nonparametric unseen species model using Euler transformation. TCRdb trimmed the raw reads at Q25, called clones with MiXCR and kept productive beta chains. Each CDR3 protein appears once, grouped with its most common genes and DNA. TCRdb assigned the V and J calls; the authors' analysis was not used. The sample table lists 1.5 million or so distinct CDR3 sequences, 42% of them with a count of one. Jointly, the top ten make up roughly 7.9% of the sample.

The V gene is TRBV9 and the J gene is TRBJ2-1; 15 nucleotides in the junction match TRBD2. The sequencing sample was made of blood. The TCR originated in a woman younger than 35 in good health. The DNA is as follows: TGTGCCAGCGGCGTAGTAGGGACTAGCGGGAGGAGTGAGCAGTTCTTC. Translation gives CASGVVGTSGRSEQFF.